One T cell receptor (beta chain) is described in this entry. Its antigen is not identified. In germline, CDR1 is MNHEY, CDR2 SVGAGI. The CDR3 totals 17 residues. V was pared by 6 bases and J by 0 bases, with 15 bases between. The data stem from a study of early T cells in non-severe SARS-CoV-2 infection. Study background: Investigators sequenced bulk RNA drawn from unsorted whole blood, and chains remained unpaired.

Attached unique molecular identifiers marked individual cDNA molecules. Each CDR3 protein is one row after TCRdb ran MiXCR on the 5' RACE reads. The sample has approximately 120,000 distinct CDR3 sequences; under 15% are singletons. Study-wide findings and caveats: The study's VDJdb matching favored anti-spike CD8 responses and missed private and CD4 specificities.

The sequence derives from an adult who was a healthcare worker with PCR-confirmed SARS-CoV-2 infection or an uninfected control (not recorded which). Sequencing was done on a sample of whole blood. The gene calls are TRBV6-5 and TRBJ1-6, with D perhaps matching TRBD1 (6 bases). The CDR3 DNA sequence: TGTGCCAGCAGCCAAGACAGGCCCAGCTCCTATAATTCACCCCTCCACTTT. Translation gives CASSQDRPSSYNSPLHF.